The next 5 T cell receptor beta chains were all read from a single sample in a study of shared clonotypes between healthy human individuals. Assay used: immunoSEQ multiplex PCR; TCRdb lists only in-frame clones, some missing. Of hundreds of thousands of clones in the sample, 87% are singletons; the top ten hold 15% to 20%. The sample comprised memory CD8+ T cells sorted from blood. Specified subset: CD45RO+ cells pooled with CCR7-negative TemRA cells. The receptor set was obtained from a man in his late teens or twenties in good health.

For the CDR3, the DNA is TGTGCCAGCAGCGTAGACCTAAGCGGGAGATACAATGAGCAGTTCTTC. Amino acids: CASSVDLSGRYNEQFF. The rearrangement joins TRBV9 to TRBJ2-1; 8 nucleotides agree with TRBD2. V shed 0 bases and J 4 bases; nucleotides not matched to a gene: 6. Germline CDR1 SGDLS, CDR2 YYNGEE. The CDR3 is 16 residues long. The full variable domain, with the rest looked up from reference TRBV9 and TRBJ2-1, is DSGVTQTPKHLITATGQRVTLRCSPRSGDLSVYWYQQSLDQGLQFLIQYYNGEERAKGNILERFSAQQFPDLHSELNLSSLELGDSALYFCASSVDLSGRYNEQFFGPGTRLTVL.

DNA for the CDR3: TGTGCCAGCAGGGAAGCCGAGGCCTACGAGCAGTACTTC. Translation gives CASREAEAYEQYF. The chain employs TRBV27 and TRBJ2-7; D unresolved. The CDR3 is made up of 13 amino acids. Germline V gene lookup returns CDR1 MNHEY and CDR2 SMNVEV (reference sequence). V dropped 6 bases and J dropped 2 bases, with 11 bases sitting between them.

The rearrangement uses TRBV11-2 and TRBJ2-6; TRBD1 matches 8 bases. CDR1 and CDR2 (germline): SGHAT, FQNNGV. CDR3 length: 18 residues. The J segment lost 0 bases and the V segment lost 6 bases, leaving 10 bases of the junction unmatched. CDR3 bases: TGTGCCAGCAGACAACCCGGGACAGGCTTCTCTGGGGCCAACGTCCTGACTTTC. Translating it yields CASRQPGTGFSGANVLTF.

The V call is TRBV7-9, the J call TRBJ2-7; 8 bases agree with TRBD1. The CDR3 contains 16 residues. V gave up 3 bases and J gave up 0 bases; unmatched junction bases: 7. Germline V gene lookup returns CDR1 SEHNR and CDR2 FQNEAQ (reference sequence). CDR3 amino acids: CASSFGGDRSSYEQYF. CDR3 nucleotides: TGTGCCAGCAGCTTCGGTGGGGACAGGAGCTCCTACGAGCAGTACTTC.

The rearrangement links TRBV27 to TRBJ2-5; D is unresolved. The germline CDR1 and CDR2 sequences are MNHEY and SMNVEV (reference sequence). V lost 0 bases, J lost 5 bases, and 7 bases lay in between. The CDR3 extends over 13 amino acids. CDR3 protein: CASSLSLIETQYF. The CDR3 coding sequence is TGTGCCAGCAGTTTATCCCTGATCGAGACCCAGTACTTC.